This TCR beta chain was captured by sequencing in a study of lymphopenia after photon versus proton radiotherapy. Whole-study results and caveats: Authors raise, but do not show, better survival with proton therapy. Under photons, naive T cells and diversity fell while effector/memory populations rose.

Here immunoSEQ multiplex PCR was the method, and the copy in TCRdb shows in-frame clones only, minus some. Of 23,000 or so clones in the sample, approximately 88% were seen once. This CDR3 is 16 amino acids long. With 4 bases removed from V and 1 base from J, the gap between germline ends came to 14 bases. Germline V gives CDR1 LNHDA, CDR2 SQIVND (reference sequence). On this clone itself: What it binds is unknown.

The sample consisted of peripheral blood, taken from a patient treated with photon-based radiotherapy. The rearrangement uses TRBV19 and TRBJ1-5; tentative D call: TRBD1 (5 bases). This clonotype was sampled from a man in his fifties with gastric cancer. The CDR3 region has the DNA TGTGCCAGTAGTACAAGAGGGGTCTCGAGCAATCAGCCCCAGCATTTT. It specifies CASSTRGVSSNQPQHF.